This TCR beta chain is from a study of glioma-infiltrating T cells after dendritic cell vaccination. Study at large: Monocyte-derived dendritic cells, cultured approximately seven days with IL-4 and GM-CSF, were pulsed with autologous tumor lysate.

Germline assignment: CDR1 SGHRS and CDR2 YFSETQ. The CDR3 has 16 amino acids. J gave up 1 base and V 4 bases, and 6 bases lay outside the gene matches. This clone was picked up one time. Its target is not known. All glioblastoma patients lacked an isocitrate dehydrogenase mutation. Sequenced by immunoSEQ multiplex PCR; TCRdb stores in-frame clones only, minus some. Of around 58,000 clones in the sample, approximately 78% were seen once. The study, taken as a whole, reports: Estimated pretreatment TIL content predicted outcome after dendritic cell vaccination.

The genes are TRBV5-1 and TRBJ2-2; 8 bases agree with TRBD2. Sequencing was performed on blood, taken before dendritic cell vaccination. The sequence was obtained from a human donor with glioblastoma. The CDR3 reads CASSHLSGVNTGELFF. For the CDR3, the DNA is TGCGCCAGCAGCCACCTTAGCGGGGTGAACACCGGGGAGCTGTTTTTT. The complete variable domain, with remaining parts taken from reference TRBV5-1 and TRBJ2-2, reads KAGVTQTPRYLIKTRGQQVTLSCSPISGHRSVSWYQQTPGQGLQFLFEYFSETQRNKGNFPGRFSGRQFSNSRSEMNVSTLELGDSALYLCASSHLSGVNTGELFFGEGSRLTVL.